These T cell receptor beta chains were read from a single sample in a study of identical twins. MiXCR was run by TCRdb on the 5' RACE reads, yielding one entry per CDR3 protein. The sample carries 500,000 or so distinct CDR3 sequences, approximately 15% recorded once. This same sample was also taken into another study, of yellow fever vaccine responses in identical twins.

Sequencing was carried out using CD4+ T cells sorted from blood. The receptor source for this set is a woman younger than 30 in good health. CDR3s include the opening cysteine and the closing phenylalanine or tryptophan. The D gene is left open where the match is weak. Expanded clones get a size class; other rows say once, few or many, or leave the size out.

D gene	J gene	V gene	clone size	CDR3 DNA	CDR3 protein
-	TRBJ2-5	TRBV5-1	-	TGCGCCAGCAGCTTCAACTTCAGGGGAGGGGAGACCCAGTACTTC	CASSFNFRGGETQYF
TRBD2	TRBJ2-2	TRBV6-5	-	TGTGCCAGCAGATACTCGAGACTAGCTTCTGGGGAGCTGTTTTTT	CASRYSRLASGELFF
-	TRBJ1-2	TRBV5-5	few	TGTGCCAGCAGCCCCGCGGGCACCGCTAACTATGGCTACACCTTC	CASSPAGTANYGYTF
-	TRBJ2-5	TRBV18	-	TGTGCCAGCTCACCAGCCAAGGGGGGTGGAGAGACCCAGTACTTC	CASSPAKGGGETQYF
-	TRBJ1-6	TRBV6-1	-	TGTGCCAGCAGCCCGGGAGGGCCGCGAAATAATTCACCCCTCCACTTT	CASSPGGPRNNSPLHF
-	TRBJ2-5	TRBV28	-	TGTGCCAGCAGTTTATATGGCGGAGAGACCCAGTACTTC	CASSLYGGETQYF
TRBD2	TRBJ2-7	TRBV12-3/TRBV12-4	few	TGTGCCAGCAGTTACACTAGCGGGGGCCTCTGGGGCCTCTACGAGCAGTACTTC	CASSYTSGGLWGLYEQYF
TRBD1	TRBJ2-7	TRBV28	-	TGTGCCAGCAGTTCCCCGGGACAGAGACCGTACGAGCAGTACTTC	CASSSPGQRPYEQYF
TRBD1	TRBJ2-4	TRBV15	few	TGTGCCACCAGCAGAGGTTCAGGGGGCTTAAACATTCAGTACTTC	CATSRGSGGLNIQYF
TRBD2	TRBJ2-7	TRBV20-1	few	TGCAGTGCTAGAGACGGGAGGGCCTTGGGAGAGCAGTACTTC	CSARDGRALGEQYF
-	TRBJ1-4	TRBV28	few	TGTGCCAGCAGTTCTCACAGGATCACTAATGAAAAACTGTTTTTT	CASSSHRITNEKLFF
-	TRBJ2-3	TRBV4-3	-	TGCGCCAGCAGTATGTCCGTGAACCCCACAGATACGCAGTATTTT	CASSMSVNPTDTQYF
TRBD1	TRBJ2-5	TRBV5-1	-	TGCGCCAGCAGTTTGGAGGACAGGGGACAAGAGACCCAGTACTTC	CASSLEDRGQETQYF
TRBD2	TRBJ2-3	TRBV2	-	TGTGCCAGCACCATGGGGAGCGGGGACCGATCTCGGGGTACGCAGTATTTT	CASTMGSGDRSRGTQYF
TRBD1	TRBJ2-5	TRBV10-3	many	TGTGCCATCAGTGATCGGAACAGGGGGGCAGAGACCCAGTACTTC	CAISDRNRGAETQYF
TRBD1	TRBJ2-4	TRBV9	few	TGTGCCAGCAGCGTAGACGACAGGGAACACATTCAGTACTTC	CASSVDDREHIQYF
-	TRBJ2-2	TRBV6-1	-	TGTGCCAGCAGTGAAGCGGTGAAGGGCAGCACCGGGGAGCTGTTTTTT	CASSEAVKGSTGELFF
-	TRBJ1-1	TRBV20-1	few	TGCAGTGCCAACGGACCCTTGACAGGGAACACTGAAGCTTTCTTT	CSANGPLTGNTEAFF
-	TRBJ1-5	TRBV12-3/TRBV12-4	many	TGTGCCAGCAGCCTTGTTGGAGGCAATCAGCCCCAGCATTTT	CASSLVGGNQPQHF
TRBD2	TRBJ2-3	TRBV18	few	TGTGCCAGCTCACCCCTTCCGGGACTAGCAGCAGATACGCAGTATTTT	CASSPLPGLAADTQYF
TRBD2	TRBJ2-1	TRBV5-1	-	TGCGCCAGCAGCCGGACTAGCGCTCAATCCTACAATGAGCAGTTCTTC	CASSRTSAQSYNEQFF
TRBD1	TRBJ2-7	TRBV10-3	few	TGTGCCATCAGTGGGCCGGGACAGGGCACCTACGAGCAGTACTTC	CAISGPGQGTYEQYF
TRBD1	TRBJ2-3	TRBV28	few	TGTGCCAGCAGTGTACAGGGGGGCACAGATACGCAGTATTTT	CASSVQGGTDTQYF
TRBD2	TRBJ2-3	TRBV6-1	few	TGTGCCAGCAGTGTGGGGACTAGCAGGGCTGATACGCAGTATTTT	CASSVGTSRADTQYF
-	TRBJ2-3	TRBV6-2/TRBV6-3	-	TGTGCCAGCACCCTCCCGGGACGAGCAGATACGCAGTATTTT	CASTLPGRADTQYF
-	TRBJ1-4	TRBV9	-	TGTGCCAGCAGCGTAGACGCAGCGAAGAATGAAAAACTGTTTTTT	CASSVDAAKNEKLFF
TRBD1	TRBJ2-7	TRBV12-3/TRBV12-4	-	TGTGCCAGCAGAACAGACAGGGGGCCGAAGGGTGAGCAGTACTTC	CASRTDRGPKGEQYF
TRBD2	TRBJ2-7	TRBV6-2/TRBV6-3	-	TGTGCCAGCAGTTACTCGTCGAAAGCGGGAGGGTACGAGCAGTACTTC	CASSYSSKAGGYEQYF
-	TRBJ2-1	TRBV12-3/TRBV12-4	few	TGTGCCAGCAGTTTGAGGGCCAATGAGCAGTTCTTC	CASSLRANEQFF
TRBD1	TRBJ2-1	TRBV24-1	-	TGTGCCACCAGTGATATAACAGGGGGCACAGGGGACAATGAGCAGTTCTTC	CATSDITGGTGDNEQFF
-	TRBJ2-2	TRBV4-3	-	TGCGCCAGCAGCCAAGAAGAGCGCCGACCCACCGGGGAGCTGTTTTTT	CASSQEERRPTGELFF
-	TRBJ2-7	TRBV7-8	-	TGTGCCAGCAGCTTAGCGGGGTCCGGACGACCCTCCTACGAGCAGTACTTC	CASSLAGSGRPSYEQYF
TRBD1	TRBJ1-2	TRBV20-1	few	TGCAGTGCTAGAGATTTCGGGACAGGGAAAGGCTACACCTTC	CSARDFGTGKGYTF